The 27 T cell receptor beta chains in this list originate from one sample, sequenced in a study of graft-versus-host responses after intestinal transplantation. This table comes from immunoSEQ multiplex PCR, and its TCRdb copy is limited to in-frame clones, with some not included. The table shows 55,000 to 75,000 clones, with over 75% occurring only once. The antigens for these receptors are not known. Sequenced here: unstimulated CD4+ T cells sorted from spleen or lymph node cells, sampled before transplant. The receptors originated from a human donor who was the organ donor for an intestinal transplant.

V usage is TRBV5-1 and J usage is TRBJ1-1; D remains ambiguous. Germline CDR1 SGHRS, CDR2 YFSETQ. Trimming took off 0 bases at V and 5 bases at J, with 8 bases between the two ends. This CDR3 region has 13 residues. The CDR3 loop reads CASSLGGETEAFF. In DNA, the CDR3 is TGCGCCAGCAGCTTGGGTGGGGAGACTGAAGCTTTCTTT.

A word on this clone: A junction end diverges from the germline sequence, so it may reflect a read error. V gene TRBV7-7 combines with J gene TRBJ2-6; 9 bases align to TRBD2. Germline CDR1 SSHAT, CDR2 FNYEAQ (reference sequence). The CDR3 runs 20 residues. This chain's CDR3 is CASSSTSLAGAHSGANVLTF. The CDR3 DNA is TGTGCTAGCAGCTCTACATCCTTAGCGGGGGCCCACTCTGGAGCCAACGTCCTGACTTTC. Together with reference TRBV7-7 and TRBJ2-6, the CDR3 gives the full variable domain: GAGVSQSPRYKVTKRGQDVTLRCDPISSHATLYWYQQALGQGPEFLTYFNYEAQPDKSGLPSDRFSAERPEGSISTLTIQRTEQRDSAMYRCASSSTSLAGAHSGANVLTFGAGSRLTVL.

V and J are TRBV7-3 and TRBJ2-3; maybe TRBD2 (5 bases). V was clipped by 2 bases and J by 0 bases, with 9 bases between them. Germline lookup yields CDR1 SGHTA and CDR2 FQGTGA. This CDR3 is built from 15 residues. CDR3 nucleotide sequence: TGTGCCAGCAGCTTAGCGGGTTCTAGCACAGATACGCAGTATTTT. Encoded protein: CASSLAGSSTDTQYF.

The J gene is TRBJ1-5, the V gene TRBV19, with TRBD1 matching over 8 bases. Germline V gene lookup returns CDR1 LNHDA and CDR2 SQIVND (reference sequence). CDR3 size: 16 residues. V was clipped by 5 bases and J by 3 bases; unmatched bases: 9. CDR3 region: CASSYRGSRNNQPQHF. DNA of the CDR3: TGTGCCAGTAGTTACAGGGGGTCCAGGAACAATCAGCCCCAGCATTTT.

This chain connects TRBV7-2 to TRBJ2-5, with D maybe TRBD1 (6 bases). The CDR3 extends over 13 amino acids. Germline CDR1 SGHTA, CDR2 FQGNSA. Trimming removed 2 bases from V and 6 bases from J, with 10 bases in between. CDR3 in amino acids: CASSLRDTKTQYF. The CDR3 region has the DNA TGTGCCAGCAGCTTAAGGGACACTAAGACCCAGTACTTC.

The gene calls are TRBV7-3 and TRBJ2-5, with D possibly TRBD1 on 5 matching bases. Germline V gene lookup returns CDR1 SGHTA and CDR2 FQGTGA. CDR3 length: 16 residues. V was trimmed by 1 base and J by 4 bases, leaving 16 bases between them. CDR3 in DNA: TGTGCCAGCAGCTTAAGGGGCTACCCAGGTTCAGAGACCCAGTACTTC. It yields the protein CASSLRGYPGSETQYF.

This chain connects TRBV6-6 to TRBJ1-4; 9 nucleotides agree with TRBD1. There are 15 residues in the CDR3. Losses at the gene ends were 6 bases for V and 7 bases for J; bases not matched to a gene: 9. CDR1 and CDR2 from the germline V gene are MNHNY and SVGAGI (reference sequence). The CDR3 DNA is TGTGCCAGCAGCCGAAAGACAGGGGGGGTTGAAAAACTGTTTTTT. Its translation is CASSRKTGGVEKLFF.

In its sample, this clone was seen a few times. V usage is TRBV5-1 and J usage is TRBJ1-1; 8 bases align to TRBD1. Germline trimming cut 4 bases from V and 8 bases from J; bases unmatched to any gene: 16. CDR1 is SGHRS, CDR2 YFSETQ, per germline. The CDR3 loop spans 16 amino acids. The CDR3 DNA reads TGCGCCAGCAGCACTGCGGACAGGGCCCTAAGCGCGGAAGCTTTCTTT. It specifies CASSTADRALSAEAFF.

This clone was seen only once. This sequence joins TRBV5-1 and TRBJ1-2; a possible D gene is TRBD1 (6 bases). With 3 bases removed from V and 6 bases from J, the gap between germline ends came to 12 bases. The length of the CDR3 is 13 residues. Germline V gene data show CDR1 as SGHRS and CDR2 as YFSETQ. CDR3 in DNA: TGCGCCAGCAGCTCACAGGGAGGGAATGGCTACACCTTC. Its translation: CASSSQGGNGYTF. Based on the CDR3 plus reference TRBV5-1 and TRBJ1-2, the full variable domain is KAGVTQTPRYLIKTRGQQVTLSCSPISGHRSVSWYQQTPGQGLQFLFEYFSETQRNKGNFPGRFSGRQFSNSRSEMNVSTLELGDSALYLCASSSQGGNGYTFGSGTRLTVV.

This chain connects TRBV19 to TRBJ2-2; D might be TRBD1 (6 bases). Per germline, CDR1 LNHDA and CDR2 SQIVND (reference sequence). Between the trimmed V and J ends, which lost 4 bases and 0 bases, there was a span of 18 bases. CDR3 size: 18 residues. This CDR3 is CASSNVPQGLANTGELFF. In DNA form, the CDR3 reads TGTGCCAGTAGTAACGTCCCTCAGGGGCTCGCGAACACCGGGGAGCTGTTTTTT.

The J gene is TRBJ1-4, the V gene TRBV4-1; 8 bases line up with TRBD1. The germline V gene has CDR1 MGHRA and CDR2 YSYEKL. The CDR3 is made up of 14 amino acids. Germline trimming cut 8 bases from V and 3 bases from J; bases unmatched to any gene: 5. For the CDR3, the DNA is TGCGCCAGCCAACAGGGGGGGCCTAATGAAAAACTGTTTTTT. It specifies CASQQGGPNEKLFF.

This chain connects TRBV30 to TRBJ1-3, with 8 bases aligning to TRBD1. Trimming took 7 bases from V and 2 from J; bases not matched to a gene: 4. From germline, CDR1 is GTSNPN and CDR2 SVGIG (reference sequence). The CDR3 spans 13 residues. CDR3 coding DNA: TGTGCCTTGGACAGGGCTGCTGGAAACACCATATATTTT. Translating it yields CALDRAAGNTIYF.

CDR3 in amino acids: CASSLARGGADTQYF. The DNA for the CDR3 is TGTGCCAGCAGCTTGGCGCGGGGGGGCGCAGATACGCAGTATTTT. The chain is built from TRBV7-9 and TRBJ2-3; the match to TRBD2 covers 9 bases. Germline trimming cut 3 bases from V and 4 bases from J; bases unmatched to any gene: 5. Germline V lookup: CDR1 SEHNR, CDR2 FQNEAQ (reference sequence). This CDR3 has 15 amino acids.

This sequence joins TRBV4-1 and TRBJ1-5; no reliable D call. V was trimmed by 4 bases and J by 0 bases, leaving 13 bases between them. This CDR3 is built from 16 residues. Germline V CDR1 and CDR2: MGHRA, YSYEKL. The CDR3 is CASSPTHTVSNQPQHF. CDR3 coding DNA: TGCGCCAGCAGCCCCACCCACACAGTTAGCAATCAGCCCCAGCATTTT.

This clone was counted only a few times. The chain joins TRBV5-4 to TRBJ1-1; D not certain. In germline, CDR1 is SGHNT, CDR2 YYREEE (reference sequence). V was shortened by 4 bases and J by 3 bases, with 22 bases between the two germline ends. CDR3 size: 17 residues. The CDR3 DNA reads TGTGCCAGCAGCCCGGACTTGGTAGGGAGGAGTCACACTGAAGCTTTCTTT. It translates to CASSPDLVGRSHTEAFF.

This clone was seen only a few times. CDR3 sequence: CASSPLKQVWQGYTF. CDR3 sequence (DNA): TGTGCCAGCAGTCCACTCAAACAGGTTTGGCAGGGCTACACCTTC. J is TRBJ1-2 and V is TRBV28; D might be TRBD1 (5 bases). CDR1 is MDHEN and CDR2 is SYDVKM in the germline V gene. Trimming took off 5 bases at V and 8 bases at J, with 21 bases between the two ends. The CDR3 loop spans 15 amino acids.

The chain combines TRBV28 with TRBJ2-3; a weak D match, TRBD2 (6 bases). V dropped 8 bases and J dropped 0 bases, with 15 bases sitting between them. The length of the CDR3 is 15 residues. Germline V gene data show CDR1 as MDHEN and CDR2 as SYDVKM. The CDR3 DNA is TGTGCCAGCGGGGAGGATACGACTAGCACAGATACGCAGTATTTT. Protein sequence: CASGEDTTSTDTQYF.

The V and J genes are TRBV14 and TRBJ2-7; TRBD2 might be the D (6 bases). The germline CDR1 and CDR2 sequences are SGHDN and FVKESK. V gave up 4 bases and J gave up 4 bases, with 11 bases separating them. This CDR3 region has 13 residues. In DNA form, the CDR3 reads TGTGCCAGCAGCCTCGGACTACCTTACGAGCAGTACGTC. Protein product: CASSLGLPYEQYV.

The J gene is TRBJ2-1, the V gene TRBV7-8; 9 positions agree with TRBD1. The CDR3 has 14 amino acids. Germline CDR1 is SGHVS and CDR2 is FQNEAQ. With V trimmed by 2 bases and J by 9 bases, 5 bases remained unmatched. The CDR3 nucleotides read TGTGCCAGCAGCTTAAGGGACAGGGTAGGTGAGCAGTTCTTC. Its translation: CASSLRDRVGEQFF.

The rearrangement links TRBV5-1 to TRBJ1-2; 7 bases match TRBD1. CDR3 length: 15 amino acids. Germline CDR1 SGHRS, CDR2 YFSETQ. J gave up 6 bases and V 4 bases, and 12 bases lay outside the gene matches. CDR3 sequence reads: CASSPEGRGGNGYTF. The CDR3 DNA is TGCGCCAGCAGCCCCGAGGGGCGAGGGGGCAATGGCTACACCTTC.

The rearrangement joins TRBV21-1 to TRBJ2-5; no check of the table's D call, TRBD1, against the DNA was made. TRBV21-1 counts as a pseudogene. This CDR3 spans 14 amino acids. The CDR3 sequence is CATDQTEVGETQYF. The CDR3 region has the DNA TGTGCCACCGACCAGACAGAAGTCGGGGAGACCCAGTACTTC.

The CDR3 coding sequence is TGTGCCAGCAGCTTACTCGGGGGGGCCGGGGATACGCAGTATTTT. Protein product: CASSLLGGAGDTQYF. This chain uses TRBV7-3 with TRBJ2-3, with TRBD2 matching 8 bases. The CDR3 loop spans 15 amino acids. J gave up 6 bases and V 2 bases, and 7 bases lay outside the gene matches. Per the germline V gene, CDR1 is SGHTA and CDR2 is FQGTGA.

CDR3 protein: CSVGESGANVLTF. The CDR3 nucleotides read TGCAGCGTTGGGGAGTCTGGGGCCAACGTCCTGACTTTC. The chain combines TRBV29-1 with TRBJ2-6; D is possibly TRBD2 (5 bases). CDR1 is SQVTM and CDR2 is ANQGSEA in the germline V gene. V was pared by 4 bases and J by 1 base, with 5 bases between. The CDR3 contains 13 residues. The full variable domain, its missing parts supplied by reference TRBV29-1 and TRBJ2-6, is SAVISQKPSRDICQRGTSLTIQCQVDSQVTMMFWYRQQPGQSLTLIATANQGSEATYESGFVIDKFPISRPNLTFSTLTVSNMSPEDSSIYLCSVGESGANVLTFGAGSRLTVL.

This rearrangement joins TRBV2 to TRBJ2-7, with 16 positions matching TRBD2. Per the germline V gene, CDR1 is SNHLY and CDR2 is FYNNEI. The CDR3 is made up of 14 amino acids. With 7 bases clipped from V and 6 bases from J, the junction kept 3 bases outside the gene matches. The CDR3 DNA reads TGTGCCAGCAAAGGGACTAGCGGGGGGGCCGAGCAGTACGTC. Translation: CASKGTSGGAEQYV.

The V gene is TRBV5-4, the J gene TRBJ2-1, with a tentative D call TRBD1 (6 bases). The CDR3 is 16 amino acids. CDR1 is SGHNT and CDR2 is YYREEE in the germline V gene (reference sequence). Trimming took 0 bases from V and 0 from J, leaving 10 bases between them. CDR3 coding DNA: TGTGCCAGCAGCTTGGGGGGGCCAAGCTCCTACAATGAGCAGTTCTTC. Translating it yields CASSLGGPSSYNEQFF.

The chain joins TRBV19 to TRBJ2-4, with 9 bases fitting TRBD1. Germline values: CDR1 LNHDA, CDR2 SQIVND (reference sequence). The CDR3 consists of 19 residues. V gave up 6 bases and J gave up 0 bases; unmatched junction bases: 15. CDR3 coding DNA: TGTGCCAGTAGCCCGACGGGACAGGGAGGGGAGATAGCCAAAAACATTCAGTACTTC. This translates into CASSPTGQGGEIAKNIQYF.

The CDR3 DNA reads TGTGCCAGTAGTAGCGGGGGGGGCCGCAGAGAGACCCAGTACTTC. Translating it yields CASSSGGGRRETQYF. The chain links TRBV19 to TRBJ2-5; 9 bases are a match to TRBD2. The CDR3 spans 15 residues. Unmatched junction bases numbered 7, after V lost 4 bases and J lost 4 bases. In germline, CDR1 is LNHDA, CDR2 SQIVND (reference sequence). Together with reference TRBV19 and TRBJ2-5, the CDR3 gives the full variable domain: DGGITQSPKYLFRKEGQNVTLSCEQNLNHDAMYWYRQDPGQGLRLIYYSQIVNDFQKGDIAEGYSVSREKKESFPLTVTSAQKNPTAFYLCASSSGGGRRETQYFGPGTRLLVL.